The rows below give T cell receptor beta chains drawn from one sample of a study of T cell responses to AZD1222 COVID-19 vaccine. The assay was immunoSEQ multiplex PCR, and TCRdb's table has in-frame clones only and misses some. The sample comprises 200,000 or so clones, about 90% of which are singletons, and 5% to 7% rests with the top ten. The sample consisted of peripheral blood, taken on day 0 of AZD1222 vaccination. These receptors originate from an adult in good health. The CDR3 runs from the conserved cysteine through the conserved F or W. The D gene is left open where the match is weak. Not all rows give a size; the values are once, few, many and, for expanded clones, a class.

CDR3aa: CASSQPGQGRNQPQHF; CDR3nt: TGTGCCAGCAGTCAGCCGGGACAGGGGAGAAATCAGCCCCAGCATTTT; v_gene: TRBV28; abundance: .; j_gene: TRBJ1-5; d_gene: TRBD1
CDR3aa: CASRRQGATYSGETQYF; CDR3nt: TGTGCCAGCCGGCGACAGGGAGCGACCTACAGCGGAGAGACCCAGTACTTC; v_gene: TRBV7-9; abundance: .; j_gene: TRBJ2-5; d_gene: TRBD1
CDR3aa: CASSDMRKAPYEQYF; CDR3nt: TGCGCCAGCAGTGATATGAGAAAAGCTCCCTACGAGCAGTACTTC; v_gene: TRBV10-2; abundance: .; j_gene: TRBJ2-7; d_gene: .
CDR3aa: CASSFAGGYYNEQFF; CDR3nt: TGTGCCAGCAGCTTTGCCGGGGGGTACTACAATGAGCAGTTCTTC; v_gene: TRBV7-6; abundance: .; j_gene: TRBJ2-1; d_gene: TRBD2
CDR3aa: CASSSPQDGALAKNIQYF; CDR3nt: TGTGCCAGCAGCTCCCCCCAGGATGGGGCATTAGCCAAAAACATTCAGTACTTC; v_gene: TRBV5-4; abundance: .; j_gene: TRBJ2-4; d_gene: .
CDR3aa: CASSAWGGTTDTQYF; CDR3nt: TGTGCCAGTAGTGCCTGGGGGGGAACAACAGATACGCAGTATTTT; v_gene: TRBV19; abundance: .; j_gene: TRBJ2-3; d_gene: TRBD2
CDR3aa: CASSLLGAVGGETQYF; CDR3nt: TGCGCCAGCAGCTTGCTGGGCGCTGTAGGGGGTGAGACCCAGTACTTC; v_gene: TRBV5-1; abundance: .; j_gene: TRBJ2-5; d_gene: .
CDR3aa: CASSEGVGHYGYTF; CDR3nt: TGTGCCAGCAGTGAAGGTGTGGGACACTATGGCTACACCTTC; v_gene: TRBV6-1; abundance: .; j_gene: TRBJ1-2; d_gene: .
CDR3aa: CASSLWGRRVENTEAFF; CDR3nt: TGTGCCAGCAGTTTATGGGGGCGACGGGTAGAGAACACTGAAGCTTTCTTT; v_gene: TRBV27; abundance: .; j_gene: TRBJ1-1; d_gene: .
CDR3aa: CASSRGQGSSYGYTF; CDR3nt: TGTGCCAGTAGTAGGGGACAGGGGTCCTCCTATGGCTACACCTTC; v_gene: TRBV19; abundance: .; j_gene: TRBJ1-2; d_gene: TRBD1
CDR3aa: CASSLAGKSYEQYF; CDR3nt: TGTGCCAGCAGCTTGGCGGGGAAATCCTACGAGCAGTACTTC; v_gene: TRBV5-6; abundance: .; j_gene: TRBJ2-7; d_gene: .
CDR3aa: CASSPDFTSYNEQFF; CDR3nt: TGTGCCAGCAGCCCAGACTTTACCTCCTACAATGAGCAGTTCTTC; v_gene: TRBV5-4; abundance: .; j_gene: TRBJ2-1; d_gene: .
CDR3aa: CASSPPGQETQYF; CDR3nt: TGTGCCAGCTCACCACCGGGGCAAGAGACCCAGTACTTC; v_gene: TRBV18; abundance: .; j_gene: TRBJ2-5; d_gene: .
CDR3aa: CASSLRTSGMLSTDTQYF; CDR3nt: TGTGCCAGCAGCCTACGGACTAGCGGGATGCTTAGCACAGATACGCAGTATTTT; v_gene: TRBV5-4; abundance: .; j_gene: TRBJ2-3; d_gene: TRBD2
CDR3aa: CASSLSLAGADTQYF; CDR3nt: TGTGCCAGCAGCTTAAGCCTAGCGGGGGCGGATACGCAGTATTTT; v_gene: TRBV7-2; abundance: .; j_gene: TRBJ2-3; d_gene: TRBD2
CDR3aa: CASSMWQANQPQHF; CDR3nt: TGTGCCAGTAGTATGTGGCAGGCCAATCAGCCCCAGCATTTT; v_gene: TRBV19; abundance: .; j_gene: TRBJ1-5; d_gene: .
CDR3aa: CAWGREGYEQYF; CDR3nt: TGTGCCTGGGGCCGGGAGGGCTACGAGCAGTACTTC; v_gene: TRBV30; abundance: .; j_gene: TRBJ2-7; d_gene: TRBD2
CDR3aa: CSVRDRVTEQYF; CDR3nt: TGCAGCGTTCGTGACAGGGTAACGGAGCAGTACTTC; v_gene: TRBV29-1; abundance: .; j_gene: TRBJ2-7; d_gene: TRBD1
CDR3aa: CASLIDSNQPQHF; CDR3nt: TGTGCCAGCCTAATAGATAGCAATCAGCCCCAGCATTTT; v_gene: TRBV6-5; abundance: .; j_gene: TRBJ1-5; d_gene: .
CDR3aa: CASSHSTAINEKLFF; CDR3nt: TGCGCCAGCAGCCACTCGACTGCGATTAATGAAAAACTGTTTTTT; v_gene: TRBV4-3; abundance: .; j_gene: TRBJ1-4; d_gene: .
CDR3aa: CASSLGAGLAKNIQYF; CDR3nt: TGTGCCAGCAGCTTAGGGGCAGGGCTAGCCAAAAACATTCAGTACTTC; v_gene: TRBV7-9; abundance: .; j_gene: TRBJ2-4; d_gene: .
CDR3aa: CASSADLRGVDQPQHF; CDR3nt: TGTGCCAGCAGCGCAGACCTACGGGGTGTAGATCAGCCCCAGCATTTT; v_gene: TRBV7-8; abundance: once; j_gene: TRBJ1-5; d_gene: .
CDR3aa: CASSLGTDLRGHEQYF; CDR3nt: TGCGCCAGCAGCTTGGGGACGGACCTTAGGGGCCACGAGCAGTACTTC; v_gene: TRBV5-1; abundance: .; j_gene: TRBJ2-7; d_gene: .
CDR3aa: CASSPTGGKDTQYF; CDR3nt: TGTGCCAGCTCACCGACAGGGGGCAAAGATACGCAGTATTTT; v_gene: TRBV18; abundance: .; j_gene: TRBJ2-3; d_gene: TRBD1
CDR3aa: CASSFQGYEQYF; CDR3nt: TGTGCCAGCAGTTTTCAGGGCTACGAGCAGTACTTC; v_gene: TRBV12-3/TRBV12-4; abundance: .; j_gene: TRBJ2-7; d_gene: .
CDR3aa: CAISDNGSGGGEGYNEQFF; CDR3nt: TGTGCCATCAGTGATAATGGGTCAGGCGGGGGCGAGGGCTACAATGAGCAGTTCTTC; v_gene: TRBV10-3; abundance: .; j_gene: TRBJ2-1; d_gene: .
CDR3aa: CASSLGPPIGGYTF; CDR3nt: TGTGCCAGCAGTTTAGGCCCCCCGATTGGGGGCTACACCTTC; v_gene: TRBV28; abundance: .; j_gene: TRBJ1-2; d_gene: .
CDR3aa: CSVEKKASFFNFNEQFF; CDR3nt: TGCAGCGTTGAAAAGAAAGCGTCTTTTTTCAATTTCAATGAGCAGTTCTTC; v_gene: TRBV29-1; abundance: .; j_gene: TRBJ2-1; d_gene: .
CDR3aa: CASSPRGYNEQFF; CDR3nt: TGTGCCAGTAGCCCGAGGGGGTACAATGAGCAGTTCTTC; v_gene: TRBV19; abundance: .; j_gene: TRBJ2-1; d_gene: .
CDR3aa: CASLSVGQGFYEQYF; CDR3nt: TGTGCCAGCCTTTCAGTGGGACAGGGGTTCTACGAGCAGTACTTC; v_gene: TRBV28; abundance: .; j_gene: TRBJ2-7; d_gene: TRBD1
CDR3aa: CASSPSAGQETQYF; CDR3nt: TGTGCCAGCAGTCCCTCGGCCGGGCAAGAGACCCAGTACTTC; v_gene: TRBV6-2/TRBV6-3; abundance: .; j_gene: TRBJ2-5; d_gene: .
CDR3aa: CASSPGGAYQETQYF; CDR3nt: TGTGCCAGCAGTCCCGGTGGGGCGTACCAAGAGACCCAGTACTTC; v_gene: TRBV6-5; abundance: .; j_gene: TRBJ2-5; d_gene: .
CDR3aa: CASRLNTIYF; CDR3nt: TGTGCCAGCAGATTAAACACCATATATTTT; v_gene: TRBV12-3/TRBV12-4; abundance: .; j_gene: TRBJ1-3; d_gene: .
CDR3aa: CSASRQSLGTGYTF; CDR3nt: TGCAGTGCTAGTAGGCAAAGTTTGGGCACGGGCTACACCTTC; v_gene: TRBV20-1; abundance: .; j_gene: TRBJ1-2; d_gene: .
CDR3aa: CASSEFYLGGGPTPLHF; CDR3nt: TGTGCCAGCAGTGAATTTTATTTGGGAGGGGGCCCAACACCCCTCCACTTT; v_gene: TRBV6-1; abundance: .; j_gene: TRBJ1-6; d_gene: TRBD1
CDR3aa: CASTEGQGGTQYF; CDR3nt: TGTGCCAGCACCGAGGGACAGGGAGGAACGCAGTATTTT; v_gene: TRBV9; abundance: .; j_gene: TRBJ2-3; d_gene: TRBD1
CDR3aa: CASSLMGQGTDEQFF; CDR3nt: TGTGCCAGCAGCTTAATGGGACAGGGGACGGATGAGCAGTTCTTC; v_gene: TRBV11-3; abundance: .; j_gene: TRBJ2-1; d_gene: TRBD1
CDR3aa: CASSQDHRVGSRSSYNEQFF; CDR3nt: TGCGCCAGCAGCCAAGATCATAGGGTTGGTAGCCGAAGCTCCTACAATGAGCAGTTCTTC; v_gene: TRBV4-1; abundance: .; j_gene: TRBJ2-1; d_gene: .
CDR3aa: CASSRGQARRYNSPLHF; CDR3nt: TGTGCCAGCAGCCGAGGACAGGCCAGGCGCTATAATTCACCCCTCCACTTT; v_gene: TRBV7-8; abundance: .; j_gene: TRBJ1-6; d_gene: TRBD1